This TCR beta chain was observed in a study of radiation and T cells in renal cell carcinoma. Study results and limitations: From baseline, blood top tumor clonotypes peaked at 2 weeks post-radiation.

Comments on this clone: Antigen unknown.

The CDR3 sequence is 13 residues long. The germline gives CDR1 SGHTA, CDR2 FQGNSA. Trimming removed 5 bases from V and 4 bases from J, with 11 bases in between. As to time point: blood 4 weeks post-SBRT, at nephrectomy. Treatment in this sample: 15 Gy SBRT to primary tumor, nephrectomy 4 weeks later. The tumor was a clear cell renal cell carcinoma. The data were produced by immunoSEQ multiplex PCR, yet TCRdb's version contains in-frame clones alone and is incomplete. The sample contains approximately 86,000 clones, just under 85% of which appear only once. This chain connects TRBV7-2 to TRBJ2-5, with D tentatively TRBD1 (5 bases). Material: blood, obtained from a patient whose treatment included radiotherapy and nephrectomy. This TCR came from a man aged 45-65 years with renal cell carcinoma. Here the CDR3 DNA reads TGTGCCAGCAGCCCGACAGCCCGAGAGACCCAGTACTTC. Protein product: CASSPTARETQYF.